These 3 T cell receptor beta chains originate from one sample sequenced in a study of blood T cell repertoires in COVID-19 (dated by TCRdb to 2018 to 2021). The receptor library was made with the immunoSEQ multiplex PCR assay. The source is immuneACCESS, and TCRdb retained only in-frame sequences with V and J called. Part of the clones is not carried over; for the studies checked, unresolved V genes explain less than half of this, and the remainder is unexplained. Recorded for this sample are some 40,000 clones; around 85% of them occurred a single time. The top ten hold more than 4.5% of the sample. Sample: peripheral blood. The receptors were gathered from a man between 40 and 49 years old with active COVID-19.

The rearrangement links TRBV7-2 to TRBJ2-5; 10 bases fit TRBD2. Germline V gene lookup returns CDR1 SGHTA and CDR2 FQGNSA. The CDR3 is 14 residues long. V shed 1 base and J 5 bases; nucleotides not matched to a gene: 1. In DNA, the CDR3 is TGTGCCAGCAGCTTAGTGGGACTAGCGGAGACCCAGTACTTC. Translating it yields CASSLVGLAETQYF.

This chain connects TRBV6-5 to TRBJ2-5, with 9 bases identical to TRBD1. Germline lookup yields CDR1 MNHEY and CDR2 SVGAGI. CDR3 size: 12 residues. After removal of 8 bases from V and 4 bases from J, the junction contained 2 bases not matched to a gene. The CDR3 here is CASSTGGETQYF. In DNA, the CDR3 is TGTGCCAGCTCGACAGGGGGAGAGACCCAGTACTTC.

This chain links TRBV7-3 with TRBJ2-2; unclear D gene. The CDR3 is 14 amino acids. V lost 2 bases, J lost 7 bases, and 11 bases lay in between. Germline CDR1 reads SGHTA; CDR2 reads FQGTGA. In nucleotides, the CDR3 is TGTGCCAGCAGCTTATCGCCGCGAAGCGGGGAGCTGTTTTTT. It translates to CASSLSPRSGELFF.